These T cell receptor beta chains were read from a single sample in a study of spatial heterogeneity in lung cancer. TCRdb re-called the 5' RACE reads with MiXCR, one entry per CDR3 protein. The sample contains some 100,000 distinct CDR3 sequences, around 4.8% of which appear only once. Here the sequenced sample was lung tumor tissue, taken at surgery. These receptors all come from a male donor with early-stage non-small cell lung cancer. Both conserved end residues are part of each CDR3. The D gene is left open where the match is weak. Clone size is stated in some rows and not others, as once, few, many or a class when expanded.

>.|.|TRBV6-2/TRBV6-3|TRBJ2-1|16
TGTGCCAGCAGTTACTTCGGGGGTCCCGGGGTCGGTGAGCAGTTCTTC
CASSYFGGPGVGEQFF
>few|.|TRBV28|TRBJ2-6|16
TGTGCCAGCAGGGCCACAGGTTATTCTGGGGCCAACGTCCTGACTTTC
CASRATGYSGANVLTF
>many|TRBD1|TRBV24-1|TRBJ2-7|14
TGTGCCACCAGTTCTACAGGGGACTCCTACGAGCAGTACTTC
CATSSTGDSYEQYF
>many|TRBD1|TRBV6-6|TRBJ2-7|14
TGTGCCAGCATCCCCGGGACAGGGGCCTACGAGCAGTACTTC
CASIPGTGAYEQYF
>many|TRBD1|TRBV20-1|TRBJ1-6|14
TGCAGTGCTAGACAGACAGGGGCCAATTCACCCCTCCACTTT
CSARQTGANSPLHF
>many|.|TRBV29-1|TRBJ2-7|13
TGCAGCGTTATTCCCCCCGACAGCTACGAGCAGTACTTC
CSVIPPDSYEQYF
>many|.|TRBV11-1|TRBJ1-1|14
TGTGCCAGCAGCTTAATGCTTGCCAGCCCTGAAGCTTTCTTT
CASSLMLASPEAFF
>few|.|TRBV10-2|TRBJ2-5|13
TGCGCCAGCAGTGAACGGTGGTCGGGGGCCCAGTACTTC
CASSERWSGAQYF
>many|.|TRBV4-2|TRBJ2-7|16
TGTGCCAGCAGCCAAGATCCAGGAGCACCCTCCTACGAGCAGTACTTC
CASSQDPGAPSYEQYF
>many|.|TRBV21-1|TRBJ2-1|18
TGTGCCAGCAGCAGCGCGGTTATAAGGACAGGCCATCCCCGAGAGCAGTTCTTC
CASSSAVIRTGHPREQFF
>many|.|TRBV13|TRBJ2-7|13
TGTGCCAGCAGCTTTGCGGGCCGGGACGAGCAGTACTTC
CASSFAGRDEQYF
>many|TRBD2|TRBV6-6|TRBJ2-7|15
TGTGCCAGCAGTAGGGGAGGGGCACCGTCCTACGAGCAGTACTTC
CASSRGGAPSYEQYF
>.|TRBD2|TRBV2|TRBJ2-1|14
TGTGCCAGCAGTGTCACTAGCGGGAATAATGAGCAGTTCTTC
CASSVTSGNNEQFF
>many|.|TRBV27|TRBJ1-1|13
TGTGCCAGCAGTGGGCCCTTGAACACTGAAGCTTTCTTT
CASSGPLNTEAFF
>.|.|TRBV28|TRBJ1-1|14
TGTGCCAGCAGTGGACAGCTCCTACAGGGTACTCCTTTCTTT
CASSGQLLQGTPFF
>.|TRBD2|TRBV20-1|TRBJ2-5|16
TGCAGTGCTCAAGCGGGAGGGCCCCCCCACCAAGAGACCCAGTACTTC
CSAQAGGPPHQETQYF